This T cell receptor beta chain was captured by sequencing in a study of CD8 T cells in ankylosing spondylitis. Notes on the study in general: Clones tied to disease were said to be significantly enriched in matched ankylosing spondylitis synovial fluid. CD8+ disease-linked clones were present at relatively low frequencies in blood. Prior work had noted some motif variants in reactive arthritis blood and synovial fluid.

V shed 7 bases and J shed 6 bases, with 24 bases lying between them. This CDR3 is built from 16 residues. It was by quantitative 5'-RACE with molecular barcodes that TCR beta libraries were made. TCRdb reanalysed the 5' RACE reads using MiXCR and keeps one entry per CDR3 protein. This sample has about 150,000 distinct CDR3 sequences, with under 45% found just once. Comments on this clonotype: The antigen is unknown.

The sample comprised synovial fluid, either unsorted or a sorted T cell fraction (not recorded which). The rearrangement joins TRBV12-3 or TRBV12-4 to TRBJ1-2; D ambiguous. The receptor's source is a male donor with ankylosing spondylitis. The CDR3 loop is CASKTWTSLPDDGYTF. The CDR3, as DNA: TGTGCCAGCAAGACGTGGACGTCCCTGCCTGACGATGGCTACACCTTC.